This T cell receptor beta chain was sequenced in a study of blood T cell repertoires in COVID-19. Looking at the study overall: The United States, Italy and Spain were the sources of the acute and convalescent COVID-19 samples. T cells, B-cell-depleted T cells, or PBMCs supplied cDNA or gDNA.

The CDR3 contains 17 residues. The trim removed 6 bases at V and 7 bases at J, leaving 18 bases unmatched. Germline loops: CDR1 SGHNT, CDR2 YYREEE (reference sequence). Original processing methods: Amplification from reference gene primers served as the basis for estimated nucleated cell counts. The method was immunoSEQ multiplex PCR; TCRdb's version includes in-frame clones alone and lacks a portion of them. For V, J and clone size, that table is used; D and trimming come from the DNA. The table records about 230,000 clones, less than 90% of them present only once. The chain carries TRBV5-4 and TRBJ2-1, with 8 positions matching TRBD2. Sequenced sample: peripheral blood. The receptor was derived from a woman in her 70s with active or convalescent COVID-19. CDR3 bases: TGTGCCAGCACGACGATGACCCAGCGGGAGAGGGGGAATGAGCAGTTCTTC. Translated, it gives CASTTMTQRERGNEQFF.